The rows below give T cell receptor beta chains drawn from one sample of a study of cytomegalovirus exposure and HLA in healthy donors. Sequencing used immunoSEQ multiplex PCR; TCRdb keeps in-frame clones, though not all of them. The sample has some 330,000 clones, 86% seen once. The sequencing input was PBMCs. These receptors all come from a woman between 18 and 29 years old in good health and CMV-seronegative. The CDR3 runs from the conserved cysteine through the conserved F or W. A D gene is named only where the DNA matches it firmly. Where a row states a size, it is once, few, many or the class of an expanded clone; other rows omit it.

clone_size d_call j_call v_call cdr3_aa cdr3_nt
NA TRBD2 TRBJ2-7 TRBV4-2 CASSQESGLAGTYEQYF TGTGCCAGCAGCCAAGAGTCGGGACTAGCGGGAACCTACGAGCAGTACTTC
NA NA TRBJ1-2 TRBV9 CASSALSTGSHYGYTF TGTGCCAGCAGCGCCCTATCCACGGGTTCTCACTATGGCTACACCTTC
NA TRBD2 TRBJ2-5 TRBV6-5 CASSYSVASGQETQYF TGTGCCAGCAGTTACTCCGTCGCTAGCGGCCAAGAGACCCAGTACTTC
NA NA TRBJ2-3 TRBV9 CASSVGLSSTDTQYF TGTGCCAGCAGCGTAGGACTATCTAGCACAGATACGCAGTATTTT
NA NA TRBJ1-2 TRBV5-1 CASSLGTDHLYNGYTF TGCGCCAGCAGCTTGGGGACAGACCACCTTTACAATGGCTACACCTTC
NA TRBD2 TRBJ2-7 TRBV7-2 CASSRDYNYEQYF TGTGCCAGCAGCCGGGACTACAACTACGAGCAGTACTTC
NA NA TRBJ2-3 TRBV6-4 CASDSSTDTQYF TGTGCCAGCGACTCGAGCACAGATACGCAGTATTTT
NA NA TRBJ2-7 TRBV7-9 CASSLDWAEQYF TGTGCCAGCAGCTTAGACTGGGCCGAGCAGTACTTC
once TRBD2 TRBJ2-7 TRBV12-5 CASTRASGNHEQYF TGTGCTAGTACGCGGGCTAGCGGGAACCACGAGCAGTACTTC
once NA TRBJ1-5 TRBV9 CASSVEAGALRPQHF TGTGCCAGCAGCGTAGAAGCAGGGGCCTTACGGCCCCAGCATTTT
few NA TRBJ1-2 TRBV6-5 CASREDREPRYGYTF TGTGCCAGCAGGGAGGACCGGGAGCCCCGGTATGGCTACACCTTC
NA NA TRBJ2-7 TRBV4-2 CASSQGPGSYEQYF TGTGCCAGCAGCCAAGGCCCAGGTTCCTACGAGCAGTACTTC
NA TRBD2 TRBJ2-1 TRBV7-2 CASSWRGLAAYNEQFF TGTGCCAGCAGCTGGCGGGGACTAGCGGCCTACAATGAGCAGTTCTTC
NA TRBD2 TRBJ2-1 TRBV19 CASSRQREAYEQFF TGTGCCAGTAGTCGACAGCGGGAGGCGTATGAGCAGTTCTTC
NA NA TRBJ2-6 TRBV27 CASSPTDSSGANVLTF TGTGCCAGCAGTCCGACGGACAGCTCTGGGGCCAACGTCCTGACTTTC
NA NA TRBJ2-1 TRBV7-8 CASSSGGSYNEQFF TGTGCCAGCAGCTCCGGGGGTTCCTACAATGAGCAGTTCTTC
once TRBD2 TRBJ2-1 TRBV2 CASRARLADNEQFF TGTGCCAGCAGGGCCAGACTAGCGGACAATGAGCAGTTCTTC
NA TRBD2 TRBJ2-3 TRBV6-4 CASSDGSGSTDTQYF TGTGCCAGCAGTGACGGGAGCGGGAGTACAGATACGCAGTATTTT
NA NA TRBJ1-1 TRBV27 CASSLSKGGAGTEAFF TGTGCCAGCAGTTTATCGAAGGGGGGGGCAGGTACTGAAGCTTTCTTT
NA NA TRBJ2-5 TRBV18 CASSGQPQETQYF TGTGCCAGCTCCGGACAGCCTCAAGAGACCCAGTACTTC
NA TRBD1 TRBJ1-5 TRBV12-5 CGKGTGGNQPQHF TGTGGTAAGGGCACAGGGGGCAATCAGCCCCAGCATTTT
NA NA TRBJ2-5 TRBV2 CAGRDHQETQYF TGTGCCGGGCGGGACCATCAAGAGACCCAGTACTTC
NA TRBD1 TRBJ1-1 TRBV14 CASSRQGAGTEAFF TGTGCCAGCAGCCGGCAGGGGGCAGGTACTGAAGCTTTCTTT
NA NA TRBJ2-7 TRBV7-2 CASSPDIGDEQYF TGTGCCAGCAGCCCCGATATTGGAGACGAGCAGTACTTC
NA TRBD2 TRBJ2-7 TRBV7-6 CASSRGTSGSSYEQYF TGTGCCAGCAGCCGCGGGACTAGCGGGAGCTCCTACGAGCAGTACTTC
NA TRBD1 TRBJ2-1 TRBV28 CASSSRTGGAGLF TGTGCCAGCAGTTCCCGTACAGGGGGCGCAGGGCTCTTC
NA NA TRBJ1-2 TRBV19 CASSIDGANYGYTF TGTGCCAGTAGTATAGACGGGGCTAACTATGGCTACACCTTC
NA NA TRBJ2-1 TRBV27 CASSLPDYNEQFF TGTGCCAGCAGTTTACCAGACTACAATGAGCAGTTCTTC
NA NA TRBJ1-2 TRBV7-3 CASSLNPGFGYTF TGTGCCAGCAGCTTAAATCCGGGGTTCGGCTACACCTTC
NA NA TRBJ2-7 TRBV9 CASSMRGGRGEQYF TGTGCCAGCAGCATGAGGGGAGGCAGAGGGGAGCAGTACTTC
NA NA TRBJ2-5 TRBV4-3 CASSQSQGLQETQYF TGCGCCAGCAGCCAATCCCAGGGGTTACAAGAGACCCAGTACTTC
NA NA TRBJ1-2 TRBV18 CASSPGPQEDYGYTF TGTGCCAGCTCACCTGGGCCGCAGGAGGACTATGGCTACACCTTC
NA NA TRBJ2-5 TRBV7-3 CASSSHGGLAETQYF TGTGCCAGCAGCTCGCACGGCGGGCTAGCGGAGACCCAGTACTTC
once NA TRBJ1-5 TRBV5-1 CASSSGTTDQPQHF TGCGCCAGCAGCTCCGGGACAACCGATCAGCCCCAGCATTTT
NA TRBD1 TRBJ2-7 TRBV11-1 CASSFQHRGAYEQYF TGTGCCAGCAGCTTCCAGCACAGGGGCGCCTACGAGCAGTACTTC
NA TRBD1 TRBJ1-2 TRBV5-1 CASSEAGGNGYTF TGCGCCAGCAGCGAAGCAGGGGGCAATGGCTACACCTTC
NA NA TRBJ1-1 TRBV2 CASRDSMNTEAFF TGTGCCAGCAGGGACAGCATGAACACTGAAGCTTTCTTT
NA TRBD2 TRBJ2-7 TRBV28 CASLGAGEGSSYEQYF TGTGCCAGCCTCGGAGCGGGAGAGGGGAGCTCCTACGAGCAGTACTTC
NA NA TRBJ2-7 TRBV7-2 CASSLQWGVRDEQYF TGTGCCAGCAGCCTCCAGTGGGGGGTTCGGGACGAGCAGTACTTC
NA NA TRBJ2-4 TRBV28 CASSPYRQGAKNIQYF TGTGCCAGCAGTCCATATCGGCAGGGAGCCAAAAACATTCAGTACTTC
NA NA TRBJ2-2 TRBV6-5 CASSYQELLNTGELFF TGTGCCAGCAGTTACCAGGAATTGCTGAACACCGGGGAGCTGTTTTTT